The clone carrying this TCR beta chain was seen at least ten times. These data originate in a study of Graves' ophthalmopathy and Graves' hyperthyroidism. For repertoire sequencing, the TCR beta CDR3 regions were amplified from RNA transcripts. The authors performed first-round RT-PCR with HTBI primers and then a second-round multiplex PCR. TCRdb reprocessed the multiplex PCR reads with MiXCR, giving one entry per CDR3 protein. The sample consists of 450,000 or so distinct CDR3 sequences, roughly an eighth of them appearing once. Losses at the gene ends were 5 bases for V and 5 bases for J; bases not matched to a gene: 5. The length of the CDR3 is 14 residues. Germline assignment: CDR1 DFQATT and CDR2 SNEGSKA (reference sequence).

This chain links TRBV20-1 with TRBJ2-5, with 13 positions matching TRBD2. This receptor was identified in a woman aged 25-40 years with Graves' ophthalmopathy. Sample: blood. The CDR3 region has the DNA TGCAGTGCTGTGAGACTAGCGGGGGGTGAGACCCAGTACTTC. This encodes CSAVRLAGGETQYF.